This T cell receptor (beta chain) is drawn from a study of T cell responses to AZD1222 COVID-19 vaccine. The data were produced by immunoSEQ multiplex PCR, yet TCRdb's version contains in-frame clones alone and is incomplete. The sample consists of fewer than 120,000 clones, just under 95% of them appearing once. The CDR3 is made up of 15 amino acids. CDR1 is SGHRS, CDR2 YFSETQ, per germline. V lost 5 bases and J lost 2; bases outside the gene matches: 4. Combined were second doses at about 4 or about 12 weeks. Turning to this clone: Its antigen is currently unknown.

Whole-study findings and limits: Increased Spike-specific TCR breadth and depth were observed after two AZD1222 doses. Only a handful of people who got AZD1222 tested seropositive at baseline. Among spike-specific TCRs, nearly half reportedly target unmutated variant regions.

Material: peripheral blood, obtained 28 days after the second AZD1222 dose. The source is an adult who received the AZD1222 COVID-19 vaccine. J is TRBJ2-5 and V is TRBV5-1; TRBD2 matches 12 bases. The CDR3 sequence is CASRASGGAQETQYF. CDR3 sequence (DNA): TGCGCCAGCAGGGCTAGCGGGGGGGCTCAAGAGACCCAGTACTTC.